The 13 T cell receptor beta chains below all came from one sample that was sequenced in a study of T cell responses to AZD1222 COVID-19 vaccine. TCRdb's copy holds only in-frame clones and misses some; the assay was immunoSEQ multiplex PCR. This sample yields about 110,000 clones, of which about 90% are seen a single time; about 10% belongs to the top ten. Sequences were derived from peripheral blood, sampled on day 0 of AZD1222 vaccination. The receptors here all came from an adult in good health.

This rearrangement joins TRBV6-1 to TRBJ1-3; D remains unclear. Germline V gene lookup returns CDR1 MNHNS and CDR2 SASEGT. The CDR3 covers 15 residues. V lost 2 bases and J lost 7, with 15 bases in between. CDR3 bases: TGTGCCAGCAGTGAACAGCTAGGTCAAGCGAACACCATATATTTT. Translation gives CASSEQLGQANTIYF.

The gene calls are TRBV29-1 and TRBJ1-4, with unresolved D. V gave up 1 base and J gave up 4 bases, with 13 bases separating them. The germline gives CDR1 SQVTM, CDR2 ANQGSEA. CDR3 size: 15 residues. CDR3 in amino acids: CSVEVRAEYNEKLFF. In DNA form, the CDR3 reads TGCAGCGTTGAAGTGAGGGCAGAATATAATGAAAAACTGTTTTTT.

This clone has only one observation. The gene calls are TRBV7-2 and TRBJ1-2, with D possibly matching TRBD1 (6 bases). Trimming cost V 5 bases and J 4 bases, with 17 bases left between them. Per the germline V gene, CDR1 is SGHTA and CDR2 is FQGNSA. This CDR3 region has 15 residues. The CDR3 reads CASSTRTDGIYGYTF. In nucleotides, the CDR3 is TGTGCCAGCAGCACGAGGACAGACGGCATCTATGGCTACACCTTC. Complete variable domain (other parts from reference TRBV7-2 and TRBJ1-2): GAGVSQSPSNKVTEKGKDVELRCDPISGHTALYWYRQSLGQGLEFLIYFQGNSAPDKSGLPSDRFSAERTGGSVSTLTIQRTQQEDSAVYLCASSTRTDGIYGYTFGSGTRLTVV.

This clone was picked up one time. The chain is built from TRBV30 and TRBJ2-3; D remains ambiguous. V was clipped by 5 bases and J by 10 bases, with 16 bases between them. The V gene's germline CDR1 is GTSNPN and CDR2 SVGIG (reference sequence). This CDR3 is built from 12 residues. The CDR3, as DNA: TGTGCCTGGTCAGACCGCAGCGAGGCGCAGTATTTT. Translation gives CAWSDRSEAQYF.

This chain uses TRBV4-2 with TRBJ1-1; D not certain. Germline CDR1 and CDR2: LGHNA and YNFKEQ. Trimming cost V 0 bases and J 4 bases, with 15 bases left between them. This CDR3 spans 16 amino acids. The CDR3 reads CASSQDPQRAVTEAFF. Here the CDR3 DNA reads TGTGCCAGCAGCCAAGACCCGCAACGGGCGGTCACTGAAGCTTTCTTT.

V and J are TRBV19 and TRBJ2-1; D is possibly TRBD1 (7 bases). This CDR3 has 15 residues. CDR1 LNHDA and CDR2 SQIVND come from the germline V gene (reference sequence). Trimming took 3 bases from V and 7 from J, leaving 16 bases between them. The DNA of the CDR3 is TGTGCCAGTAGTATTCGCCAGGGGGGAAAGAATGAGCAGTTCTTC. Protein product: CASSIRQGGKNEQFF.

This clone has just a few counts. CDR3 sequence reads: CASSQDRGSTDTQYF. Here the CDR3 DNA reads TGTGCCAGTAGTCAGGACAGGGGTAGCACAGATACGCAGTATTTT. The chain couples TRBV19 to TRBJ2-3; 9 bases fit TRBD1. The germline CDR1 and CDR2 sequences are LNHDA and SQIVND (reference sequence). With 5 bases clipped from V and 0 bases from J, the junction kept 3 bases outside the gene matches. The CDR3 runs to 15 residues.

The chain combines TRBV2 with TRBJ2-7; 7 bases match TRBD1. The J segment lost 4 bases and the V segment lost 6 bases, leaving 12 bases of the junction unmatched. The germline V gene has CDR1 SNHLY and CDR2 FYNNEI. The CDR3 sequence is 15 residues long. The CDR3 DNA follows: TGTGCCAGCAGCCGAGGGACAGCTCCGGGGTACGAGCAGTACTTC. This sequence encodes CASSRGTAPGYEQYF.

This chain uses TRBV6-2 or TRBV6-3 with TRBJ1-5; 7 bases agree with TRBD1. The germline V gene encodes CDR1 MNHEY and CDR2 SVGEGT. With 4 bases clipped from V and 3 bases from J, the junction kept 12 bases outside the gene matches. The length of the CDR3 is 17 residues. The CDR3 DNA follows: TGTGCCAGCAGTTGGAGGGCAGGGGGTATGGACAATCAGCCCCAGCATTTT. The encoded protein is CASSWRAGGMDNQPQHF.

This clone was seen a few times. The chain couples TRBV13 to TRBJ2-7; D may be TRBD1 or TRBD2 (5 bases each). The V gene lost 1 base and the J gene lost 2 bases, with 9 bases spanning the gap. This CDR3 has 14 residues. Germline V lookup: CDR1 PRHDT, CDR2 FYEKMQ (reference sequence). CDR3 sequence (DNA): TGTGCCAGCAGCTTAGCGTCGGGGCCCTACGAGCAGTACTTC. Its translation: CASSLASGPYEQYF.

The chain uses TRBV5-4 and TRBJ1-2; 7 bases match TRBD1. V was clipped by 3 bases and J by 10 bases; unmatched bases: 6. Germline CDR1 and CDR2: SGHNT and YYREEE (reference sequence). CDR3 size: 12 residues. CDR3 amino acids: CASSSSGQAYTF. The CDR3 coding sequence is TGTGCCAGCAGCTCATCCGGACAGGCCTACACCTTC.

V is TRBV7-2 and J is TRBJ1-4; D uncertain. Germline lookup yields CDR1 SGHTA and CDR2 FQGNSA. The ends were cut back, 5 bases at V and 0 bases at J, with 10 bases in the middle. The CDR3 has 15 amino acids. CDR3 in amino acids: CASSLLGSTNEKLFF. DNA of the CDR3: TGTGCCAGCAGCCTACTTGGGTCAACTAATGAAAAACTGTTTTTT.

V is TRBV30 and J is TRBJ2-1; D is ambiguous. This CDR3 contains 15 residues. Trimming shortened V by 4 bases and J by 0 bases, and 13 bases separated the two germline ends. Per the germline V gene, CDR1 is GTSNPN and CDR2 is SVGIG (reference sequence). CDR3 bases: TGTGCCTGGAACATAGGCAGCTACTCCTACAATGAGCAGTTCTTC. It yields the protein CAWNIGSYSYNEQFF.